These 25 T cell receptor beta chains were all obtained from the same sample, sequenced in a study of blood T cell repertoires in COVID-19. Libraries were prepared by immunoSEQ multiplex PCR; TCRdb keeps only in-frame clonotypes and omits some of them. Of about 190,000 clones detected, approximately 78% appear once; the ten largest clones hold 2.5% to 3.5%. The material sequenced was peripheral blood. All receptors come from a woman of 80 years or more with active or convalescent COVID-19.

This chain links TRBV7-6 with TRBJ1-6, with D unresolved. The CDR3 runs 12 residues. V dropped 5 bases and J dropped 6 bases, with 5 bases sitting between them. Germline V gives CDR1 SGHVS, CDR2 FNYEAQ. Here the CDR3 reads CASSPINSPLHF. Here the CDR3 DNA reads TGTGCCAGCAGCCCTATTAATTCACCCCTCCACTTT.

The chain is built from TRBV5-1 and TRBJ2-6, with a possible D match to TRBD1 (6 bases). V shed 0 bases and J shed 0 bases, with 16 bases lying between them. CDR3 size: 19 residues. CDR1 is SGHRS, CDR2 YFSETQ, per germline. The CDR3 region is CASSLARGQVGSGANVLTF. The CDR3 nucleotides read TGCGCCAGCAGCTTGGCCAGGGGTCAGGTGGGCTCTGGGGCCAACGTCCTGACTTTC.

This sequence joins TRBV5-1 and TRBJ1-1; D may be TRBD1 (6 bases). V lost 4 bases and J lost 2, with 15 bases in between. The CDR3 length is 15 residues. CDR1 SGHRS and CDR2 YFSETQ come from the germline V gene. The CDR3 reads CASSIAGALNTEAFF. The CDR3 region has the DNA TGCGCCAGCAGCATCGCAGGGGCTCTCAACACTGAAGCTTTCTTT. Complete variable domain (other parts from reference TRBV5-1 and TRBJ1-1): KAGVTQTPRYLIKTRGQQVTLSCSPISGHRSVSWYQQTPGQGLQFLFEYFSETQRNKGNFPGRFSGRQFSNSRSEMNVSTLELGDSALYLCASSIAGALNTEAFFGQGTRLTVV.

J is TRBJ1-1 and V is TRBV4-3; D is unresolved. CDR1 is LGHNA and CDR2 is YSLEER in the germline V gene. This CDR3 has 13 residues. V gave up 0 bases and J gave up 8 bases, with 10 bases separating them. CDR3: CASSQDKAGEAFF. In DNA, the CDR3 is TGCGCCAGCAGCCAAGATAAGGCGGGGGAAGCTTTCTTT.

V and J are TRBV27 and TRBJ1-2, with TRBD1 identical over 9 bases. The CDR3 length is 16 residues. Trimming took 6 bases from V and 7 from J; bases not matched to a gene: 15. The V gene's germline CDR1 is MNHEY and CDR2 SMNVEV (reference sequence). CDR3 protein: CASSPGTGLVLGGYTF. The CDR3 nucleotides read TGTGCCAGCAGCCCGGGGACAGGGCTGGTTCTAGGTGGCTACACCTTC.

The chain combines TRBV10-3 with TRBJ2-3, with 8 bases fitting TRBD1. V was pared by 4 bases and J by 2 bases, with 8 bases of the junction left unmatched. CDR3 size: 16 residues. CDR1 is ENHRY, CDR2 SYGVKD, per germline. For the CDR3, the DNA is TGTGCCATCAGTGGCTCCCAGGGGGCGTCCACAGATACGCAGTATTTT. It specifies CAISGSQGASTDTQYF.

J is TRBJ1-1 and V is TRBV2; D gene uncertain. CDR3 length: 15 residues. Trimming removed 4 bases from V and 2 bases from J, with 14 bases in between. Germline assignment: CDR1 SNHLY and CDR2 FYNNEI. Here the CDR3 DNA reads TGTGCCAGCAGTGTAGAGAGGCCTGTCAACACTGAAGCTTTCTTT. Protein sequence: CASSVERPVNTEAFF.

This rearrangement joins TRBV10-1 to TRBJ1-1; D remains ambiguous. The CDR3 has 13 amino acids. Germline loops: CDR1 WNHNN, CDR2 SYGVQD (reference sequence). Trimming shortened V by 4 bases and J by 2 bases, and 8 bases separated the two germline ends. DNA for the CDR3: TGCGCCAGCAGTGGAGGTCCCAACACTGAAGCTTTCTTT. Translation gives CASSGGPNTEAFF.

The V gene is TRBV10-1, the J gene TRBJ1-5; D is unclear. Trimming removed 6 bases from V and 10 bases from J, with 7 bases in between. The CDR3 has 10 amino acids. Looked up from germline, CDR1 is WNHNN and CDR2 is SYGVQD (reference sequence). CDR3 DNA sequence: TGCGCCAGCAGGGCCCCCCCCCAGCATTTT. Its translation is CASRAPPQHF.

This chain joins TRBV5-1 and TRBJ2-4; weak D call: TRBD1 (6 bases). Germline loops: CDR1 SGHRS, CDR2 YFSETQ. V lost 5 bases and J 1 base, leaving 7 bases between the germline ends. This CDR3 spans 13 amino acids. The CDR3 sequence is CASRDSAKNIQYF. Written as DNA, the CDR3 is TGCGCCAGCAGGGACAGTGCCAAAAACATTCAGTACTTC.

There are a few counts of this clone. This chain links TRBV19 with TRBJ2-7; 7 bases map to TRBD1. J lost 5 bases, V lost 5 bases, and 9 bases had no gene match. Germline V lookup: CDR1 LNHDA, CDR2 SQIVND (reference sequence). The CDR3 runs to 14 residues. CDR3 protein: CASSVSGTDNEQYF. In DNA, the CDR3 is TGTGCCAGTAGTGTTTCCGGGACAGACAACGAGCAGTACTTC.

This sequence joins TRBV10-3 and TRBJ2-2, with D possibly being TRBD2 (6 bases). The germline V and J ends were trimmed by 0 bases and 5 bases, with 13 bases remaining between them. The CDR3 is 16 amino acids. Germline assignment: CDR1 ENHRY and CDR2 SYGVKD. The CDR3 nucleotides are TGTGCCATCAGTGAGTCGCGGCGGGGAGAGACCGGGGAGCTGTTTTTT. Translated: CAISESRRGETGELFF.

J is TRBJ2-7 and V is TRBV28; 7 bases line up with TRBD1. Germline trimming cut 5 bases from V and 0 bases from J; bases unmatched to any gene: 10. The CDR3 consists of 16 residues. Germline V lookup: CDR1 MDHEN, CDR2 SYDVKM. CDR3 nucleotide sequence: TGTGCCAGCAGTCCCAGCACAGGGGTTCCCTCCTACGAGCAGTACTTC. Protein product: CASSPSTGVPSYEQYF.

The chain is built from TRBV27 and TRBJ2-3, with D perhaps matching TRBD2 (5 bases). CDR3 size: 12 residues. Germline V gives CDR1 MNHEY, CDR2 SMNVEV (reference sequence). The ends were cut back, 2 bases at V and 8 bases at J, with 8 bases in the middle. CDR3 in amino acids: CASSLGGATQYF. CDR3 sequence (DNA): TGTGCCAGCAGTTTAGGAGGTGCTACGCAGTATTTT.

The chain links TRBV6-5 to TRBJ1-2, with 9 bases aligning to TRBD1. After removal of 6 bases from V and 7 bases from J, the junction contained 6 bases not matched to a gene. Germline assignment: CDR1 MNHEY and CDR2 SVGAGI. The CDR3 length is 13 residues. CDR3 residues: CASSRGQGGGYTF. The CDR3 bases are TGTGCCAGCAGCCGGGGACAGGGTGGTGGCTACACCTTC.

The chain recombines TRBV4-2 with TRBJ2-1; 11 nucleotides line up with TRBD2. The V gene's germline CDR1 is LGHNA and CDR2 YNFKEQ. The CDR3 length is 15 residues. Trimming removed 5 bases from V and 14 bases from J; junction bases left unmatched: 14. CDR3 nucleotide sequence: TGTGCCAGCAGCAAGACATCGGTAGCGGGGGGGCCTGAGTTCTTC. This gives the protein CASSKTSVAGGPEFF.

This chain joins TRBV28 and TRBJ1-2; no definite D call. V was clipped by 5 bases and J by 8 bases, with 12 bases between them. This CDR3 has 12 residues. Germline CDR1 reads MDHEN; CDR2 reads SYDVKM. CDR3 loop: CASSTSWSGYTF. In DNA, the CDR3 is TGTGCCAGCAGTACCAGCTGGAGCGGCTACACCTTC.

This chain links TRBV3-1 (or the pseudogene TRBV3-2) with TRBJ1-2; 7 positions match TRBD1. V lost 2 bases, J lost 2 bases, and 5 bases stayed unmatched. The CDR3 has 15 residues. The germline V gene has CDR1 LGHDT and CDR2 YNNKEL (reference sequence). CDR3 sequence: CASSQQTGTNYGYTF. Here the CDR3 DNA reads TGTGCCAGCAGCCAACAGACAGGGACCAACTATGGCTACACCTTC.

This chain uses TRBV5-6 with TRBJ2-5; D unresolved. The CDR3 has 13 amino acids. V gave up 2 bases and J gave up 5 bases, with 10 bases separating them. Germline CDR1 reads SGHDT; CDR2 reads YYEEEE. The CDR3 spells CASSFYLFETQYF. Here the CDR3 DNA reads TGTGCCAGCAGCTTTTATTTGTTTGAGACCCAGTACTTC.

This chain links TRBV6-5 with TRBJ2-7; TRBD2 is a possible D gene (6 bases). Germline CDR1 reads MNHEY; CDR2 reads SVGAGI. CDR3 length equals 13 residues. Deletions cut 7 bases from V and 1 base from J, with 11 bases between. CDR3 loop: CASISRDSYEQYF. The CDR3, as DNA: TGTGCCAGCATCTCGCGGGATTCCTACGAGCAGTACTTC.

The chain has TRBV28 and TRBJ1-1; D gene ambiguous. The CDR3 loop spans 11 amino acids. V lost 7 bases to trimming and J lost 5 bases, with 8 bases between them. The germline CDR1 and CDR2 sequences are MDHEN and SYDVKM. The CDR3 spells CASISLTEAFF. CDR3 sequence (DNA): TGTGCCAGCATCTCTCTGACTGAAGCTTTCTTT.

The V and J genes are TRBV2 and TRBJ1-5; D is unresolved. CDR1 is SNHLY and CDR2 is FYNNEI in the germline V gene. Deletions cut 7 bases from V and 7 bases from J, with 14 bases between. The CDR3 spans 13 residues. The CDR3 sequence is CASMAGPRQPQHF. The CDR3, as DNA: TGTGCCAGCATGGCGGGCCCTCGGCAGCCCCAGCATTTT.

The chain employs TRBV2 and TRBJ1-5; 7 bases agree with TRBD1. Trimming took 8 bases from V and 1 from J; bases not matched to a gene: 2. The CDR3 is made up of 13 amino acids. CDR1 is SNHLY and CDR2 is FYNNEI in the germline V gene. The CDR3: CASGTASNQPQHF. In DNA, the CDR3 is TGTGCCAGCGGGACAGCAAGCAATCAGCCCCAGCATTTT.

The J gene is TRBJ2-5, the V gene TRBV4-1; D is possibly TRBD2 (6 bases). The CDR3 loop spans 17 amino acids. The germline CDR1 and CDR2 sequences are MGHRA and YSYEKL. The ends were cut back, 0 bases at V and 2 bases at J, with 16 bases in the middle. The CDR3 loop reads CASSQDYGAGRQETQYF. The CDR3 DNA is TGCGCCAGCAGCCAAGATTACGGCGCGGGGAGGCAAGAGACCCAGTACTTC.

This clone appeared a few times. The J gene is TRBJ2-2, the V gene TRBV6-4, with a possible D match to TRBD1 (6 bases). With 6 bases removed from V and 7 bases from J, the gap between germline ends came to 15 bases. Germline V CDR1 and CDR2: MRHNA, SNTAGT. The CDR3 runs to 14 residues. CDR3 coding DNA: TGTGCCAGCAGCTGGGACATTAGTCACGGGGAGCTGTTTTTT. As protein: CASSWDISHGELFF.